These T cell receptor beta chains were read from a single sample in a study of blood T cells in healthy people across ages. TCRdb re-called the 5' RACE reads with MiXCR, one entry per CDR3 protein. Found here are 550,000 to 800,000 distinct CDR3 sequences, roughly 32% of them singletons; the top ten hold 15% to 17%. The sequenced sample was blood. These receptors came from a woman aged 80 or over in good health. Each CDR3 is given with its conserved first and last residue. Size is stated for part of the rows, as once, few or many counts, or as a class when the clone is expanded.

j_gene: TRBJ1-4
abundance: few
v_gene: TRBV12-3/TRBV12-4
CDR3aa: CASSFAGHEKLFF

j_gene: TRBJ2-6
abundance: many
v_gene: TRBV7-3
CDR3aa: CASSLKGDGANVLTF

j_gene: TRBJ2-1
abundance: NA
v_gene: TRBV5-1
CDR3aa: CASSLLAGEGEQFF

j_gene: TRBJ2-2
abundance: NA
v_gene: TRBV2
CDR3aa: CASLRSRDRGRRTGELFF

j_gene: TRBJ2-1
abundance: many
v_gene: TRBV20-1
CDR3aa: CSARDPRGYNEQFF

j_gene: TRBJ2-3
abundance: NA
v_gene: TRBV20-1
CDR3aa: CSAREQGGTDTQYF

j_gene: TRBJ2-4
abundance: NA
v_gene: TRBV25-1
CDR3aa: CASRAGGRNIQYF

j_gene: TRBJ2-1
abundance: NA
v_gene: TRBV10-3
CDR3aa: CAISAPDRPNYNEQFF

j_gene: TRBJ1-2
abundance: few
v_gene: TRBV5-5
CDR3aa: CASSLASVSNYGYTF

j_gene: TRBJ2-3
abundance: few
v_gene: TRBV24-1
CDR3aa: CATSDETSGGTDTQYF

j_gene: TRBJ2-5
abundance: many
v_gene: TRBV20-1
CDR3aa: CSAGLGGAQETQYF

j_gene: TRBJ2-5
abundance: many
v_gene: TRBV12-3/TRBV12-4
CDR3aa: CASSFLRVGGSTETQYF

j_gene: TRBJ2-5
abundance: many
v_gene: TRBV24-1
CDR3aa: CATSDAGTKQETQYF

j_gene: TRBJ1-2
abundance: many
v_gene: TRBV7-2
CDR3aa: CASSSRPGGANYGYTF

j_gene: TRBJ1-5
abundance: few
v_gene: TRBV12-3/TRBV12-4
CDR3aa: CASSLQGLRQPQHF

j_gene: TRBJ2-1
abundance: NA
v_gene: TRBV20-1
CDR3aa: CSAGTSGGGNEQFF

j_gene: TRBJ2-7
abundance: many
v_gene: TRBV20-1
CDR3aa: CSAQGPGLSYEQYF

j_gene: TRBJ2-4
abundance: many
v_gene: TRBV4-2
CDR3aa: CASSQEGDRGKNIQYF

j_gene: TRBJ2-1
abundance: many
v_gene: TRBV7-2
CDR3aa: CASSERSGGAYNEQFF

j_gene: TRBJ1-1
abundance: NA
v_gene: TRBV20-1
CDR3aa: CSARSSGNTEAFF

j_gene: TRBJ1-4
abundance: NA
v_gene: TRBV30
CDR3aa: CAWSGDSEKLFF

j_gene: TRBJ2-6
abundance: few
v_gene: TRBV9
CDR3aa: CASTGRLLSGANVRTF

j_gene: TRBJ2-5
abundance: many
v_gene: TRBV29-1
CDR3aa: CSITGQETQYF

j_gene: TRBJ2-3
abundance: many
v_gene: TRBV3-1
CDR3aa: CASSQELLTDTQYF

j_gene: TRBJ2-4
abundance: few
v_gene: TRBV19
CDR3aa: CASSIRSGGADPQNIQYF

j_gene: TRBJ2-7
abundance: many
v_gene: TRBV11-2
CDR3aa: CASSLSQGAWEQYF

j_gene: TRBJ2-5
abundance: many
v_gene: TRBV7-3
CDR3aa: CASSGGGPGETQYF

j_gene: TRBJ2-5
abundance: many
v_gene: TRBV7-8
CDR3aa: CASSSTSAGRRETQYF

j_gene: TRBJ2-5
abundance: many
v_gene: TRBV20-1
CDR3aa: CSLHHSAGETQYF

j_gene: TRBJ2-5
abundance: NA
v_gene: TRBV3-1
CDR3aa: CACSQNSRIQETQYF

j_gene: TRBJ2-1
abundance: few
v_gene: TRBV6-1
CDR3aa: CASRRENLDFYDNEQFF

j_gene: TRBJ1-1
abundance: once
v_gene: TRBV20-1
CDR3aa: CSASPPSNTEACF

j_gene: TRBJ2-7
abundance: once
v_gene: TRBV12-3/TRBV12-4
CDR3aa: CASSPPWAYEQYF

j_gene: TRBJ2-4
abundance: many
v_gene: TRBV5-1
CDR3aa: CASSLGQLKNIQYF

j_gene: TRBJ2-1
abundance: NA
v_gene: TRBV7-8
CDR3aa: CASSLRASNLFPYNEQFF

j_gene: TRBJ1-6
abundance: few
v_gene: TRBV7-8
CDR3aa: CASRGLYSYNSPLHF

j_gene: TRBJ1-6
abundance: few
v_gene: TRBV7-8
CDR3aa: CASSLGTGMDSPLHF

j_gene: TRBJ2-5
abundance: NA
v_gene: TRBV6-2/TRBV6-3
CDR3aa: CASSSSPPEETQYF

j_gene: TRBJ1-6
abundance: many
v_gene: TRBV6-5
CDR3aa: CASTPFVDGSPLHF

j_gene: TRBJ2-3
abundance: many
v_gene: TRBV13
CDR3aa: CASSDSRGTTDTQYF

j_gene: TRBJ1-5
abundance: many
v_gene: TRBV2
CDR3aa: CASRPREDQPQHF

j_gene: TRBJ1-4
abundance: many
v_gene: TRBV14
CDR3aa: CASSSLQGGAQEKLFF

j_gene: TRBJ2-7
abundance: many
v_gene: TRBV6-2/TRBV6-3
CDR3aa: CASRDSAYEQYF

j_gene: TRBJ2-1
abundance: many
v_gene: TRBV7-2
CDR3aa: CASSSARLANNEQFF